This is a list of T cell receptor beta chains from one sample in a study of blood T cell repertoires in COVID-19. TCRdb's copy holds only in-frame clones and misses some; the assay was immunoSEQ multiplex PCR. The sample lists roughly 280,000 clones, around nine tenths occurring once. The sample comprised peripheral blood. These TCRs come from a middle-aged man with active or convalescent COVID-19. Both conserved end residues are part of each CDR3. The order of the fields is D gene, J gene, V gene, clone size, CDR3 protein, CDR3 DNA. The D gene is left open where the match is weak. Size values are once, few and many counts, or a class for expanded clones, and some rows have none.

.,TRBJ2-5,TRBV7-9,.,CASSLYEEKETQYF,TGTGCCAGCAGCTTATATGAGGAAAAAGAGACCCAGTACTTC
.,TRBJ1-5,TRBV12-3/TRBV12-4,.,CASQTGSNQPQHF,TGTGCCAGCCAAACAGGGAGCAATCAGCCCCAGCATTTT
.,TRBJ2-7,TRBV2,once,CASSATRDNYEQYF,TGTGCCAGCAGTGCCACTAGGGACAACTACGAGCAGTACTTC
TRBD2,TRBJ2-3,TRBV5-4,.,CASSLSGGDTDTQYF,TGTGCCAGCAGCCTTAGCGGGGGGGACACAGATACGCAGTATTTT
.,TRBJ1-2,TRBV7-3,.,CASSLSRHGDYGYTF,TGTGCCAGCAGCTTATCCCGCCACGGGGACTATGGCTACACCTTC
TRBD2,TRBJ2-7,TRBV30,.,CAWSGGAGDEQYF,TGTGCCTGGAGTGGAGGAGCGGGAGACGAGCAGTACTTC
TRBD1,TRBJ2-7,TRBV7-9,.,CASSQAVGQGSYEQYF,TGTGCCAGCAGCCAGGCCGTGGGACAGGGGTCCTACGAGCAGTACTTC
TRBD1,TRBJ2-7,TRBV3-1/TRBV3-2,.,CASSSRDRASVEQYF,TGTGCCAGCAGCTCACGGGACAGGGCTTCTGTCGAGCAGTACTTC
TRBD2,TRBJ2-5,TRBV28,once,CASTSSGGASRETQYF,TGTGCCAGCACGTCTAGCGGGGGGGCCTCTCGGGAGACCCAGTACTTC
TRBD1,TRBJ2-6,TRBV4-1,.,CASSQEKDRAGSGANVLTF,TGCGCCAGCAGCCAAGAAAAGGACAGGGCTGGCTCGGGGGCCAACGTCCTGACTTTC
TRBD1,TRBJ2-2,TRBV4-1,.,CASTSLGTGVRGELFF,TGCGCCAGCACCTCCCTCGGGACAGGGGTCAGGGGGGAGCTGTTTTTT
TRBD1,TRBJ1-2,TRBV6-5,few,CASSYLTTGSYGYTF,TGTGCCAGCAGTTACCTGACGACAGGGAGCTATGGCTACACCTTC
.,TRBJ1-5,TRBV6-5,once,CASSGGGLGDQPQHF,TGTGCCAGCAGCGGTGGTGGGCTGGGCGATCAGCCCCAGCATTTT
TRBD1,TRBJ2-2,TRBV12-3/TRBV12-4,few,CAGRQGRTGELFF,TGTGCCGGAAGACAGGGGCGGACCGGGGAGCTGTTTTTT
.,TRBJ2-1,TRBV6-6,.,CASTRNGHEQFF,TGTGCCAGCACCAGGAATGGTCATGAGCAGTTCTTC
.,TRBJ2-5,TRBV5-4,.,CASSRQAETQYF,TGTGCCAGCAGCAGACAGGCAGAGACCCAGTACTTC
.,TRBJ2-2,TRBV11-3,.,CASSSVGAPTGELFF,TGTGCCAGCTCCTCTGTGGGGGCTCCCACCGGGGAGCTGTTTTTT
.,TRBJ1-4,TRBV5-6,.,CASSLFRQVTNEKLFF,TGTGCCAGCAGCTTGTTCCGACAGGTTACTAATGAAAAACTGTTTTTT
TRBD1,TRBJ2-7,TRBV5-1,.,CASSWGQGAYEQYF,TGCGCCAGCAGCTGGGGACAGGGGGCCTACGAGCAGTACTTC
.,TRBJ2-7,TRBV13,.,CASSPGGQSSYEQYF,TGTGCCAGCAGCCCTGGGGGCCAAAGCTCCTACGAGCAGTACTTC
.,TRBJ1-1,TRBV27,.,CASSFLQTSEAFF,TGTGCCAGCAGTTTTTTACAAACAAGTGAAGCTTTCTTT
TRBD1,TRBJ1-2,TRBV3-1/TRBV3-2,once,CASSQDLGQGNYGYTF,TGTGCCAGCAGCCAAGACCTGGGACAGGGGAACTATGGCTACACCTTC
TRBD2,TRBJ2-1,TRBV10-1,once,CASSGSGVPLSYNEQFF,TGCGCCAGCAGTGGTAGCGGGGTCCCCCTTTCCTACAATGAGCAGTTCTTC
TRBD1,TRBJ1-1,TRBV7-2,.,CASIKALTGVRTEAFF,TGTGCCAGCATTAAAGCCTTGACAGGGGTGAGAACTGAAGCTTTCTTT
.,TRBJ2-1,TRBV4-2,.,CASSQEERQEQFF,TGTGCCAGCAGCCAAGAGGAGAGACAGGAGCAGTTCTTC
TRBD1,TRBJ2-1,TRBV9,.,CASMKGADSYNEQFF,TGTGCCAGCATGAAGGGGGCGGACTCCTACAATGAGCAGTTCTTC
.,TRBJ1-2,TRBV15,.,CATSPELIYGYTF,TGTGCCACCAGTCCCGAACTGATCTATGGCTACACCTTC